This T cell receptor (beta chain) derives from a study of cytomegalovirus exposure and HLA in healthy donors. Study-wide results and caveats: Among TCR beta chains, those listed as cytomegalovirus-associated numbered some 170. The tendency of first-cohort TCR clusters to co-occur in the 110 or so validation repertoires emerged from a later analysis. Per published reports, the classifier diagnosed cytomegalovirus status with high specificity and sensitivity.

CDR1 is MNHNS and CDR2 is SASEGT in the germline V gene. V lost 2 bases and J lost 8, with 16 bases in between. This CDR3 has 15 residues. With regard to this clone: What it binds is unknown.

This table comes from immunoSEQ multiplex PCR, and its TCRdb copy is limited to in-frame clones, with some not included. The sample has fewer than 120,000 clones; over 85% are singletons. This receptor was identified in a woman younger than 30 in good health and CMV-seronegative. The chain couples TRBV6-1 to TRBJ2-1, with a weak D call TRBD2 (6 bases). Sequenced input: PBMCs. The CDR3 coding sequence is TGTGCCAGCAGTGAATCGGGGGTGGGGAAGGATGAGCAGTTCTTC. It encodes CASSESGVGKDEQFF.